The clone carrying this TCR beta chain was seen a handful of times. Donors in Cohort 3 who had recovered were those with two negative PCRs, healthcare professional clearance, or resolution of their symptoms. This specimen comes from a study of blood T cell repertoires in COVID-19. Study at large: Samples of COVID-19 (acute and convalescent) were obtained from the United States, Italy and Spain.

CDR1 and CDR2 from the germline V gene are SGHTA and FQGNSA. This CDR3 contains 16 residues. Unmatched junction bases numbered 6, after V lost 5 bases and J lost 2 bases. The method was immunoSEQ multiplex PCR; TCRdb's version includes in-frame clones alone and lacks a portion of them. The sample contains around 300,000 clones, approximately 89% of which appear only once. The chain combines TRBV7-2 with TRBJ2-3, with 11 bases fitting TRBD2. Specimen: PBMCs or T cells enriched from blood (not recorded which). The receptor comes from a woman aged 60-70 years who had recovered from COVID-19. The CDR3 nucleotides are TGTGCCAGCAGCGGGCGGACTAGCGGGTTCACAGATACGCAGTATTTT. This encodes CASSGRTSGFTDTQYF.